Included here is one T cell receptor beta chain sequence, with context. The target antigen is unknown. The junction departs from the called germline gene at one end, perhaps through a read error. The data originate from a study of T cell clones after liver transplantation. Profiled with immunoSEQ multiplex PCR; TCRdb holds only in-frame clones, not every one. The sample has 5,000 or so clones, approximately 31% seen once. Proliferating CFSE-low MLR cells were sequenced to define alloreactive TCRbeta sequences. CDR1 and CDR2 (germline): LGHNA, YSLEER. This CDR3 spans 14 amino acids. The sequenced material came from CD4+ T cells from cultured PBMCs. This receptor was obtained from a human patient who received a liver transplant. Some T cells may be transferred from the graft donor. The rearrangement links TRBV4-3 to TRBJ2-1; weak D call: TRBD2 (5 bases). CDR3 protein: CASSQVTRANEQVF. The CDR3 nucleotides read TGCGCCAGCAGCCAAGTCACGAGGGCCAATGAGCAGGTCTTC.